One and the same sample provided the 10 T cell receptor beta chains below, sequenced in a study of T cells in Graves' hyperthyroidism and ophthalmopathy. What was amplified from RNA transcripts were TCR beta CDR3 regions. First-round RT-PCR with HTBI primers amplified the TCR CDR3 region. TCRdb re-derived calls from the multiplex PCR reads in MiXCR, one entry per CDR3 protein. The sample contains approximately 610,000 distinct CDR3 sequences, roughly 14% of which appear only once. The sequencing input was blood. The receptors here all came from a woman between 40 and 50 years old with Graves' ophthalmopathy.

The chain carries TRBV10-3 and TRBJ1-1; 9 nucleotides align to TRBD1. Unmatched junction bases numbered 4, after V lost 5 bases and J lost 6 bases. Germline V gives CDR1 ENHRY, CDR2 SYGVKD. This CDR3 has 13 residues. The CDR3 protein is CAISQDRGSEAFF. The CDR3 DNA follows: TGTGCCATCAGTCAAGACAGGGGGTCTGAAGCTTTCTTT.

This clonotype has a count of ten or more. The CDR3 sequence is CASNDAYEQYF. CDR3 coding DNA: TGTGCCAGCAATGATGCGTACGAGCAGTACTTC. The gene calls are TRBV2 and TRBJ2-7; D is uncertain. With 7 bases removed from V and 4 bases from J, the gap between germline ends came to 8 bases. In germline, CDR1 is SNHLY, CDR2 FYNNEI. This CDR3 is 11 amino acids long.

This clonotype was seen at least ten times. This sequence joins TRBV12-3 or TRBV12-4 and TRBJ2-7; TRBD1 is a possible D gene (5 bases). The CDR3 length is 15 residues. Trimming removed 3 bases at V and 2 bases at J, with 14 bases between. CDR3 DNA: TGTGCCAGCAGTTTGGGGCAGGTGGGGACCTACGAGCAGTACTTC. It specifies CASSLGQVGTYEQYF.

This clonotype was recorded a few times. The chain links TRBV25-1 to TRBJ1-1; no definite D call. This CDR3 comprises 12 residues. Between the trimmed V and J ends, which lost 2 bases and 7 bases, there was a span of 8 bases. Germline CDR1 MGHDK, CDR2 SYGVNS. This CDR3 reads CASSEMESEAFF. The CDR3 DNA reads as TGTGCCAGCAGTGAAATGGAGAGTGAAGCTTTCTTT.

This clonotype was seen repeatedly, ten times or more. The chain uses TRBV28 and TRBJ2-7; 7 positions match TRBD2. V dropped 5 bases and J dropped 5; count of bases not matched to a gene: 12. The CDR3 consists of 15 residues. The germline V gene encodes CDR1 MDHEN and CDR2 SYDVKM. For the CDR3, the DNA is TGTGCCAGCAGTCTCTTCGGCGGGAGTAGAGACGAGCAGTACTTC. Translating it yields CASSLFGGSRDEQYF. Full variable domain (missing parts from reference TRBV28 and TRBJ2-7): DVKVTQSSRYLVKRTGEKVFLECVQDMDHENMFWYRQDPGLGLRLIYFSYDVKMKEKGDIPEGYSVSREKKERFSLILESASTNQTSMYLCASSLFGGSRDEQYFGPGTRLTVT.

There are many counts of this clonotype. This sequence joins TRBV15 and TRBJ2-2, with a possible D match to TRBD1 (6 bases). The CDR3 is 15 amino acids. Trimming took 5 bases from V and 0 from J, leaving 10 bases between them. CDR1 is LNHNV, CDR2 YYDKDF, per germline (reference sequence). CDR3 sequence: CATSGQRSNTGELFF. Here the CDR3 DNA reads TGTGCCACCAGCGGACAGAGATCGAACACCGGGGAGCTGTTTTTT.

This clonotype showed up many times. The V and J genes are TRBV11-3 and TRBJ2-7, with unresolved D. The CDR3 covers 13 residues. The V gene's germline CDR1 is SGHNT and CDR2 YENEEA. The ends were cut back, 4 bases at V and 3 bases at J, with 10 bases in the middle. CDR3 coding DNA: TGTGCCAGCAGCTGGACCTCTTACTACGAGCAGTACTTC. This sequence encodes CASSWTSYYEQYF.

This clonotype came up many times. V gene TRBV12-3 or TRBV12-4 combines with J gene TRBJ1-5; unclear D gene. The CDR3 spans 13 residues. The V end was cut by 6 bases, the J end by 5 bases, with 11 bases between. The CDR3 bases are TGTGCCAGCAGCTTAAACCGGGATCAGCCCCAGCATTTT. Translation gives CASSLNRDQPQHF.

In this sample, this clonotype turned up many times. The chain combines TRBV28 with TRBJ2-1; the match to TRBD2 covers 8 bases. Losses at the gene ends were 6 bases for V and 3 bases for J; bases not matched to a gene: 10. The CDR3 extends over 16 amino acids. Germline V gene lookup returns CDR1 MDHEN and CDR2 SYDVKM. The CDR3 coding sequence is TGTGCCAGCAGGGCCCTGGGGCTAGCGGGCTACAATGAGCAGTTCTTC. Translated, it gives CASRALGLAGYNEQFF.

This clonotype was detected a few times. The chain employs TRBV19 and TRBJ2-3, with 7 positions matching TRBD2. With V trimmed by 7 bases and J by 2 bases, 15 bases remained unmatched. Per germline, CDR1 LNHDA and CDR2 SQIVND (reference sequence). The CDR3 has 17 residues. The DNA of the CDR3 is TGTGCCAGTACTCACTACCCGGGGGGTAGCGACACAGATACGCAGTATTTT. Protein sequence: CASTHYPGGSDTDTQYF.